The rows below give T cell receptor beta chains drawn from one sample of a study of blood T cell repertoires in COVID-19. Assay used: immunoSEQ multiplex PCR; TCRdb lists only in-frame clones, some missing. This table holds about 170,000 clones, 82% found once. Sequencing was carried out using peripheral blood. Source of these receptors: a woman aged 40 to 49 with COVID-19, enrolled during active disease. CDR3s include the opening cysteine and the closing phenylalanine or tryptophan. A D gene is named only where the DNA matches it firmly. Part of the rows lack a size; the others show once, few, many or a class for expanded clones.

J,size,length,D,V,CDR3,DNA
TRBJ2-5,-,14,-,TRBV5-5,CASSLAGPRRTQYF,TGTGCCAGCAGCTTGGCCGGCCCAAGGAGGACCCAGTACTTC
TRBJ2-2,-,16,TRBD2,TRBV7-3,CASSLGGRLNTGELFF,TGTGCCAGCAGCTTGGGCGGGAGGTTAAACACCGGGGAGCTGTTTTTT
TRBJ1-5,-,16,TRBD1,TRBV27,CASSSIPGQEISPQHF,TGTGCCAGCAGTTCGATACCGGGACAGGAGATATCTCCCCAGCATTTT
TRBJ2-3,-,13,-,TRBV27,CASRSTGTDTQYF,TGTGCCAGCCGATCGACTGGCACAGATACGCAGTATTTT
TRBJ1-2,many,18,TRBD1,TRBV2,CASSEDSLTGTSIYGYTF,TGTGCCAGCAGCGAGGACTCCTTGACAGGGACCTCGATCTATGGCTACACCTTC
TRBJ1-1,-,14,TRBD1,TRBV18,CASSPMGQITEAFF,TGTGCCAGCTCACCTATGGGACAGATCACTGAAGCTTTCTTT
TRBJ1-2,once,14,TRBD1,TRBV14,CASSRDSPRDGYTF,TGTGCCAGCAGCCGGGACAGCCCCAGGGATGGCTACACCTTC
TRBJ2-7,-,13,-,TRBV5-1,CASSLAGRYEQYF,TGCGCCAGCAGCTTGGCTGGGAGATACGAGCAGTACTTC
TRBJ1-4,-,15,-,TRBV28,CASSLTSGANEKLFF,TGTGCCAGCAGTTTGACGTCAGGTGCTAATGAAAAACTGTTTTTT
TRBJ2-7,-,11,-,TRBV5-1,CASSAGYEQYF,TGCGCCAGCAGCGCGGGGTACGAGCAGTACTTC
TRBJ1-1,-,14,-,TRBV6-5,CASTPSRVNTEAFF,TGTGCCAGCACCCCCTCGCGGGTGAACACTGAAGCTTTCTTT
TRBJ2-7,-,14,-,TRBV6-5,CAVQGGMGSYEQYF,TGTGCCGTCCAGGGGGGAATGGGCTCCTACGAGCAGTACTTC
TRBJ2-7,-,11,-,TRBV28,CASSPTYEQYF,TGTGCCAGCAGCCCAACCTACGAGCAGTACTTC
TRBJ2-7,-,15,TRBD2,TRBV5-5,CASSSLAGSSYEQYF,TGTGCCAGCAGCTCCCTAGCGGGAAGCTCCTACGAGCAGTACTTC
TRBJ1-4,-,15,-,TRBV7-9,CASSPGGGQHEKLFF,TGTGCCAGCAGCCCTGGGGGGGGGCAACATGAAAAACTGTTTTTT
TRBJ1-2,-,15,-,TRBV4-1,CASSQDRHSNYGYTF,TGCGCCAGCAGCCAAGATCGACACTCTAACTATGGCTACACCTTC
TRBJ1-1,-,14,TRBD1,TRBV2,CASSRQGANTEAFF,TGTGCCAGCAGTAGACAGGGCGCGAACACTGAAGCTTTCTTT
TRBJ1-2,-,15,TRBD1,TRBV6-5,CASSPRQGAVYGYTF,TGTGCCAGCAGCCCCCGACAGGGGGCAGTCTATGGCTACACCTTC
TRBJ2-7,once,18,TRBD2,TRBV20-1,CSASPDVTSGFWTYEQYF,TGCAGTGCTAGTCCAGATGTGACTAGCGGGTTTTGGACCTACGAGCAGTACTTC
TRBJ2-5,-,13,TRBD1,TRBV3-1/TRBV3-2,CASSLQGAETQYF,TGTGCCAGCAGCCTTCAGGGGGCCGAGACCCAGTACTTC
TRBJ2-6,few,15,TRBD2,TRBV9,CASTSGGSGANVLTF,TGTGCCAGCACCTCCGGGGGGTCTGGGGCCAACGTCCTGACTTTC
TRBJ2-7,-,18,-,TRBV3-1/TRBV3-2,CASSQRDRVKTSVYEQYF,TGTGCCAGCAGCCAAAGGGACAGGGTAAAGACTAGCGTCTACGAGCAGTACTTC
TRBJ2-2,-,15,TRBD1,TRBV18,CASSYRQGNTGELFF,TGTGCCAGCTCCTATAGACAGGGGAACACCGGGGAGCTGTTTTTT
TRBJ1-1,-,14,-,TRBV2,CASSDSRLNTEAFF,TGTGCCAGCAGTGATAGCCGGCTGAACACTGAAGCTTTCTTT
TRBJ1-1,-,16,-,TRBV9,CASSVGTGGGGTEAFF,TGTGCCAGCAGCGTAGGGACGGGAGGTGGAGGGACTGAAGCTTTCTTT
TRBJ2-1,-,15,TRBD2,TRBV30,CAWRVLAGGRNEQFF,TGTGCCTGGAGGGTCCTAGCGGGAGGTAGAAATGAGCAGTTCTTC
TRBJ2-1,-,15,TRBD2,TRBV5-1,CASSPGLVPDNEQFF,TGCGCCAGCAGCCCCGGACTAGTCCCCGACAATGAGCAGTTCTTC
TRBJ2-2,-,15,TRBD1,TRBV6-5,CASNRDRRYTGELFF,TGTGCCAGCAACAGGGACAGGCGCTACACCGGGGAGCTGTTTTTT
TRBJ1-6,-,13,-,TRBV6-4,CASMSSHNSPLHF,TGTGCCAGCATGAGCTCTCATAATTCACCCCTCCACTTT
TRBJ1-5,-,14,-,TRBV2,CASSEQGFGQPQHF,TGTGCCAGCAGTGAACAGGGGTTCGGGCAGCCCCAGCATTTT
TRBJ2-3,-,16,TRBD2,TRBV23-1,CASSRGLAGEPDTQYF,TGCGCCAGCAGTCGGGGACTAGCGGGAGAGCCAGATACGCAGTATTTT
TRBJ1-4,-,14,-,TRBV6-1,CASSEGPEAKKLFF,TGTGCCAGCAGTGAAGGCCCCGAGGCAAAAAAACTGTTTTTT
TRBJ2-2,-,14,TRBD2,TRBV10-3,CATGGGANTGELFF,TGTGCCACGGGGGGAGGCGCGAACACCGGGGAGCTGTTTTTT
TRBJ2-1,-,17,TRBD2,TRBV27,CASSFRFAGGSYNEQFF,TGTGCCAGCAGTTTCCGTTTTGCGGGAGGTTCCTACAATGAGCAGTTCTTC
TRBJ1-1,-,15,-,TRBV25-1,CASSEWATRGTEAFF,TGTGCCAGCAGTGAATGGGCGACCCGGGGGACTGAAGCTTTCTTT